This T cell receptor (beta chain) was sequenced in a study of T cells in localized non-small cell lung cancer (dated by TCRdb to 2018 to 2021). In the study overall: Comparing tumors with uninvolved tumor-adjacent lungs, the study looked at the T cell repertoires of hundreds of patients with early-stage NSCLC. NSCLC patients had a mean age of roughly 66 years, and about 140 were male and more than 90 female. All 250 or so NSCLC patients in the cohort were treatment-naive and had localized lung tumors that were resected. Broader findings and caveats from the paper: Uninvolved tumor-adjacent lung showed the highest T cell clonality, higher than tumor, which suggests more focused antigenic responses in the adjacent lung. A median of roughly 60 of the top 100 tumor clones turned up in the paired uninvolved adjacent lung, and 25 to 30 of those clones also ranked among the top 100 of that same adjacent lung. Higher T cell density in blood was associated with longer overall survival, whereas higher clonality in adjacent lung was associated with shorter survival. Because the study design was exploratory, TCR variables were selected using unadjusted p-values without false-discovery rate correction. Because multi-region tumor sequencing was not performed, intratumor heterogeneity could not be ruled out.

V ends up 5 bases short and J 6 bases short, with an unmatched junction base count of 6. Via the germline V gene, CDR1 is SGHTA and CDR2 FQGNSA. From the cysteine through the phenylalanine, the CDR3 covers 15 amino acids. The DNA shown is the 45-base CDR3, in frame from base 1. As regards this clone: The target of this receptor is not known. The record has no base qualities; no much larger clone is one base away.

At diagnosis, tumor, uninvolved tumor-adjacent lung and peripheral blood were collected and then preserved as a mix of FFPE and fresh-frozen material. For TCR repertoire profiling, blood samples were analyzed as peripheral blood mononuclear cells. TCR beta CDR3 regions were sequenced from DNA using the immunoSEQ Assay. The authors' pipeline ran thus. To compute T cell density, TCR beta template counts were normalized to usable DNA, which was estimated by amplifying housekeeping genes. Richness was estimated with the preseqR package, extrapolating to 400,000 templates for PBMC samples and 120,000 templates for tissue samples. Clonality was taken to be one minus Pielou's evenness. To identify tissue-enriched TCRs, differential abundance testing was run on productive amino-acid clonotypes with a minimum total count of 5 and an alpha of 0.1. The Jaccard Index and the Morisita Overlap Index were used to measure repertoire overlap between compartments. TCR beta CDR3s were clustered by GLIPH together with public tetramer-defined viral CDR3s, and at least three viral sequences plus V-gene enrichment were required for viral motifs. This immuneACCESS table, as held by TCRdb, lists in-frame sequences with V and J called but not all clones. Of the missing ones, under half trace to an unresolved V gene in checked studies; the others have no known cause. D and trimming come from the DNA, and the V and J calls and clone size come from that table. This sample holds around 25,000 clones; around 85% were observed only once. Roughly 6.2% of the sample lies in the top ten.

The chain is made from TRBV7-2 and TRBJ1-4; TRBD1 lines up with 10 middle nucleotides. The sample in question was peripheral blood, obtained before any cancer treatment. This receptor was obtained from a male donor at least 60 years old with stage II squamous cell lung carcinoma. The CDR3 sequence is CASSATGGGYEKLFF. The DNA reads TGTGCCAGCAGCGCGACAGGGGGCGGGTATGAAAAACTGTTTTTT.